This TCR beta chain came from a study of T-cell memory formation after mild COVID-19. On the study more broadly: Each donor largely had its own TCR clusters.

Looked up from germline, CDR1 is SEHNR and CDR2 is FQNEAQ (reference sequence). V lost 5 bases to trimming and J lost 2 bases, with 16 bases between them. This CDR3 contains 15 residues. The study, taken as a whole, reports: Later expanders leaned CD4+, whereas clones that contracted between day 15 and 85 were balanced CD4/CD8. Contracting CD4+ clones were located mainly in CM and EM, and CD8+ clones in EMRA.

In this sample, this clonotype turned up a few times. Its antigen is as yet unknown. Sample barcodes and UMIs were carried by the TCR alpha and TCR beta cDNA libraries that 5'RACE generated with constant-segment primers. TCRdb analysed the 5' RACE reads with MiXCR anew, one entry per CDR3 protein. The sample records roughly 620,000 distinct CDR3 sequences, approximately 19% being singletons. The chain combines TRBV7-9 with TRBJ2-7; possibly TRBD1 for D (7 bases). The sequenced material came from PBMCs or a T cell subset sorted from them (not recorded which). This clonotype originated in an adult woman who had mild COVID-19 (a few samples of this study predate the infection). Cell type and time point are not known. CDR3 loop: CASSTRDRETYEQYF. Written as DNA, the CDR3 is TGTGCCAGCAGCACGCGGGACAGAGAAACCTACGAGCAGTACTTC.